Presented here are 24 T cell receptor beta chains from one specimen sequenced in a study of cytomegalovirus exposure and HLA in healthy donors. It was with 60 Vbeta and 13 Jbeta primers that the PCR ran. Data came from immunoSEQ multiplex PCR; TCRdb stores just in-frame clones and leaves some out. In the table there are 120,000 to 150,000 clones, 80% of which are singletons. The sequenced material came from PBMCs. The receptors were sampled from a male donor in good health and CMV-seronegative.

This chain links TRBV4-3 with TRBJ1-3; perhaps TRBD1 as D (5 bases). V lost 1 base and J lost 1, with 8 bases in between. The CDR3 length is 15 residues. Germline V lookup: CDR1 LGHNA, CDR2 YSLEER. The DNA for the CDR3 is TGCGCCAGCAGCCAAGGGGGGGGGTCTGGAAACACCATATATTTT. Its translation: CASSQGGGSGNTIYF.

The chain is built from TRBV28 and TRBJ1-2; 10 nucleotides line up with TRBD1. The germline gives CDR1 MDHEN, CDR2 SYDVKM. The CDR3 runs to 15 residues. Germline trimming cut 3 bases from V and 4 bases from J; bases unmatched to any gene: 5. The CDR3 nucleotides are TGTGCCAGCAGTTTGGAAGGACAGGGGGTCTATGGCTACACCTTC. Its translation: CASSLEGQGVYGYTF.

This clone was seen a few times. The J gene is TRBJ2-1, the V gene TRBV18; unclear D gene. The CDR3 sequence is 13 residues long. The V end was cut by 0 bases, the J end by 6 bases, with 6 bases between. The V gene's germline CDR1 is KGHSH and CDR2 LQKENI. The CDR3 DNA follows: TGTGCCAGCTCACCACCGGCCAGCAATGAGCAGTTCTTC. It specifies CASSPPASNEQFF.

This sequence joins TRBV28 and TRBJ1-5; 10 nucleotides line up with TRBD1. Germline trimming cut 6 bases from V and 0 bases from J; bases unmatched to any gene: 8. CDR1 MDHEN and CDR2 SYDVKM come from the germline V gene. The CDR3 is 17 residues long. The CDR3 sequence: CASRNRDRGYSNQPQHF. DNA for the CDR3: TGTGCCAGCAGAAACCGGGACAGGGGCTATAGCAATCAGCCCCAGCATTTT. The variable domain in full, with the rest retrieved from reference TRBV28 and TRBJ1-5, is DVKVTQSSRYLVKRTGEKVFLECVQDMDHENMFWYRQDPGLGLRLIYFSYDVKMKEKGDIPEGYSVSREKKERFSLILESASTNQTSMYLCASRNRDRGYSNQPQHFGDGTRLSIL.

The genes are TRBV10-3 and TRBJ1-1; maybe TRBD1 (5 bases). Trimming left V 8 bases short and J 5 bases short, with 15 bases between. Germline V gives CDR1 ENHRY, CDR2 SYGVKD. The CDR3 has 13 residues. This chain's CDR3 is CAIRPHTGTEAFF. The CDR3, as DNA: TGTGCCATCCGACCCCACACAGGAACTGAAGCTTTCTTT.

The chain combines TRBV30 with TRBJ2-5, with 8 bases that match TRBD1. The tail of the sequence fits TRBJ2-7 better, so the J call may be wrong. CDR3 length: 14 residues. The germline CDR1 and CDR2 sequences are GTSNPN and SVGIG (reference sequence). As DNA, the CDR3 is TGTGCCTGGAGAGCAGGGGGCGCGCCCTACGAGCAGTACTTC. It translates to CAWRAGGAPYEQYF.

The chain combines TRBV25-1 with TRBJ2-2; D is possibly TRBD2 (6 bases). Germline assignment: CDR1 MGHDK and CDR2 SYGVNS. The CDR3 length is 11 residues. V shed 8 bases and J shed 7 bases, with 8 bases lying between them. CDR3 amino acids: CASSGGGELFF. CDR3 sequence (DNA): TGTGCCAGCTCCGGGGGCGGGGAGCTGTTTTTT.

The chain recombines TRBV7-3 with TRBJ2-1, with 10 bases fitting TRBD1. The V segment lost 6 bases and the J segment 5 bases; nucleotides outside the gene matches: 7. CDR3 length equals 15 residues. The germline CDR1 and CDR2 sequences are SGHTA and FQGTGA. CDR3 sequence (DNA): TGTGCCAGCAGTCGCCGGGACAGGGGCCACAATGAGCAGTTCTTC. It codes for CASSRRDRGHNEQFF.

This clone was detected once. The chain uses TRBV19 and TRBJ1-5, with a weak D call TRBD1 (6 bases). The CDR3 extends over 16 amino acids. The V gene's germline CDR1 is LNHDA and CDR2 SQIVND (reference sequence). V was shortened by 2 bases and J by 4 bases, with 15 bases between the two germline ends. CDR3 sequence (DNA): TGTGCCAGTAGTATATTTGCGGGGGCAGCTAATCAGCCCCAGCATTTT. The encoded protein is CASSIFAGAANQPQHF. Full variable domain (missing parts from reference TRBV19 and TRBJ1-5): DGGITQSPKYLFRKEGQNVTLSCEQNLNHDAMYWYRQDPGQGLRLIYYSQIVNDFQKGDIAEGYSVSREKKESFPLTVTSAQKNPTAFYLCASSIFAGAANQPQHFGDGTRLSIL.

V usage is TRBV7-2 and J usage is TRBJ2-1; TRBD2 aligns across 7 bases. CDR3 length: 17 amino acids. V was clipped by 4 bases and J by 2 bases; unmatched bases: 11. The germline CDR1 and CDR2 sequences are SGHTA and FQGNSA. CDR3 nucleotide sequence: TGTGCCAGCAGCTCCCCATTGAGCGGGGCGACCTACAATGAGCAGTTCTTC. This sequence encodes CASSSPLSGATYNEQFF. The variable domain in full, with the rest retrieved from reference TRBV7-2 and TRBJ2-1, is GAGVSQSPSNKVTEKGKDVELRCDPISGHTALYWYRQSLGQGLEFLIYFQGNSAPDKSGLPSDRFSAERTGGSVSTLTIQRTQQEDSAVYLCASSSPLSGATYNEQFFGPGTRLTVL.

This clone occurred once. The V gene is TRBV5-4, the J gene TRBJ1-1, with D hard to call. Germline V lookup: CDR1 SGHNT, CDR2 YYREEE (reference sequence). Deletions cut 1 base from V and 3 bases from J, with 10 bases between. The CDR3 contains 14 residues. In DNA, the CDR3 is TGTGCCAGCAGCTTGCCGGGAAGGGACACTGAAGCTTTCTTT. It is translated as CASSLPGRDTEAFF.

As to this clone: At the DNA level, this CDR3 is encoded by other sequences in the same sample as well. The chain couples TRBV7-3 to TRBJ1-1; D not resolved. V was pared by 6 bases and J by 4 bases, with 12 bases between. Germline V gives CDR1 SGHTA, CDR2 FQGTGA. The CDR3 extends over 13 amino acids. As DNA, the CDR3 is TGTGCCAGCAGTCTAAGCGGAGGCACTGAAGCTTTCTTT. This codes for CASSLSGGTEAFF.

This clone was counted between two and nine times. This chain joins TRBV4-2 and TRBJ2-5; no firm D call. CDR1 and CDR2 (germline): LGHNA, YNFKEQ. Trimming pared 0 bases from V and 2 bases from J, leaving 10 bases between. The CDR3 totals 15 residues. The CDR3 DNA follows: TGTGCCAGCAGCCAAGATGTAACGGTACAAGAGACCCAGTACTTC. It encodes CASSQDVTVQETQYF.

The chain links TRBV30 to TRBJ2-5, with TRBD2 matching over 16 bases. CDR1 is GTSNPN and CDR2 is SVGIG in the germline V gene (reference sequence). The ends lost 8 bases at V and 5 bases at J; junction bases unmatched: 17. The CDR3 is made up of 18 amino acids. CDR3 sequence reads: CAHISYGTSGGAYETQYF. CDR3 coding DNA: TGTGCCCACATCTCGTACGGGACTAGCGGGGGGGCTTACGAGACCCAGTACTTC.

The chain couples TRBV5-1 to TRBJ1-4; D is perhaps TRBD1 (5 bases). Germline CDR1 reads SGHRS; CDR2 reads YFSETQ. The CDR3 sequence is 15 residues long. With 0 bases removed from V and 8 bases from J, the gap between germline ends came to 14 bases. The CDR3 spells CASSLDAGAGEKLFF. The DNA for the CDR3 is TGCGCCAGCAGCTTGGACGCCGGGGCGGGAGAAAAACTGTTTTTT.

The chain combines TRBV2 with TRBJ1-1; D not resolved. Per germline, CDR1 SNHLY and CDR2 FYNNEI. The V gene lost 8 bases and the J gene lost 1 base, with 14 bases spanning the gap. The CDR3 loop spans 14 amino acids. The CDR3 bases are TGTGCCAGCTACAGTCAACCAGCGAACACTGAAGCTTTCTTT. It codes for CASYSQPANTEAFF.

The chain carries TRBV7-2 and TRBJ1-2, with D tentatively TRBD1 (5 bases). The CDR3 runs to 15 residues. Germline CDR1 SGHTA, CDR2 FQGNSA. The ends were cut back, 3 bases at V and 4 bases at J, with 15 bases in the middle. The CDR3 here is CASSLSGHQFYGYTF. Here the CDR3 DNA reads TGTGCCAGCAGCTTGTCAGGACACCAGTTCTATGGCTACACCTTC.

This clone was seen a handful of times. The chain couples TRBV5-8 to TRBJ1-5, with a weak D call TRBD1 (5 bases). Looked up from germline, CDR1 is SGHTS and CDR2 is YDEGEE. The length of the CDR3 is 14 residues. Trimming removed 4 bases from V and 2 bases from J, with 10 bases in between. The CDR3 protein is CASSRGGGNQPQHF. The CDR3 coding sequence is TGTGCCAGCAGCCGGGGGGGTGGCAATCAGCCCCAGCATTTT.

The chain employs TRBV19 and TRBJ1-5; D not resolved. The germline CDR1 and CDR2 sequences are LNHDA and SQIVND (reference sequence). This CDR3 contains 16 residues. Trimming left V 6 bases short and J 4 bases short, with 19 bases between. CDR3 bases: TGTGCCAGTAGCCATGTCCGGGTGTTTGAGAATCAGCCCCAGCATTTT. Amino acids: CASSHVRVFENQPQHF. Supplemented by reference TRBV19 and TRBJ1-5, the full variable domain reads DGGITQSPKYLFRKEGQNVTLSCEQNLNHDAMYWYRQDPGQGLRLIYYSQIVNDFQKGDIAEGYSVSREKKESFPLTVTSAQKNPTAFYLCASSHVRVFENQPQHFGDGTRLSIL.

This CDR3 is CASSEAGENTEAFF. CDR3 DNA sequence: TGTGCCAGCAGTGAAGCGGGAGAGAACACTGAAGCTTTCTTT. The chain links TRBV2 to TRBJ1-1; D gene ambiguous. Germline V gene data show CDR1 as SNHLY and CDR2 as FYNNEI. Trimming stripped 0 bases from V and 1 base from J, with 6 bases between. This CDR3 spans 14 amino acids.

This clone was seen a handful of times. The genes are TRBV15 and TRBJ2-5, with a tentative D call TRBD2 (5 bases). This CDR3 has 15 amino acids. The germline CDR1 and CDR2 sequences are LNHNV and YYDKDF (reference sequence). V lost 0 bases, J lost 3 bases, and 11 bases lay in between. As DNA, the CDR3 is TGTGCCACCAGCAGAGACGGGAATCCCAAAGAGACCCAGTACTTC. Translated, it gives CATSRDGNPKETQYF.

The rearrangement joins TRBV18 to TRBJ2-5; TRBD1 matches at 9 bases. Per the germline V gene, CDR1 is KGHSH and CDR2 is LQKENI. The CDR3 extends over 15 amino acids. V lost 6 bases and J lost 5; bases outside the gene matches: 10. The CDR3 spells CASSLTGGASETQYF. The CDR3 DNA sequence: TGTGCCAGCTCTCTTACAGGGGGCGCGAGCGAGACCCAGTACTTC.

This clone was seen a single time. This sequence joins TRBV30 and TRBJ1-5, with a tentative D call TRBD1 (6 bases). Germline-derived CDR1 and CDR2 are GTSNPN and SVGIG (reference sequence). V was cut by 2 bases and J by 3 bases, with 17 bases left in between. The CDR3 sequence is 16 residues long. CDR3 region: CAWSQLGGADNQPQHF. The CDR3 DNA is TGTGCCTGGAGTCAATTGGGGGGGGCGGACAATCAGCCCCAGCATTTT.

The CDR3 sequence: CASARDRAYEQYF. The CDR3 DNA is TGCGCCAGCGCACGGGACAGGGCCTACGAGCAGTACTTC. The chain carries TRBV5-1 and TRBJ2-7, with TRBD1 matching 9 bases. The CDR3 contains 13 residues. V shed 7 bases, J shed 2 bases, and the junction held 4 bases outside the gene matches. Germline CDR1 is SGHRS and CDR2 is YFSETQ. The full variable domain, completed using reference TRBV5-1 and TRBJ2-7, is KAGVTQTPRYLIKTRGQQVTLSCSPISGHRSVSWYQQTPGQGLQFLFEYFSETQRNKGNFPGRFSGRQFSNSRSEMNVSTLELGDSALYLCASARDRAYEQYFGPGTRLTVT.